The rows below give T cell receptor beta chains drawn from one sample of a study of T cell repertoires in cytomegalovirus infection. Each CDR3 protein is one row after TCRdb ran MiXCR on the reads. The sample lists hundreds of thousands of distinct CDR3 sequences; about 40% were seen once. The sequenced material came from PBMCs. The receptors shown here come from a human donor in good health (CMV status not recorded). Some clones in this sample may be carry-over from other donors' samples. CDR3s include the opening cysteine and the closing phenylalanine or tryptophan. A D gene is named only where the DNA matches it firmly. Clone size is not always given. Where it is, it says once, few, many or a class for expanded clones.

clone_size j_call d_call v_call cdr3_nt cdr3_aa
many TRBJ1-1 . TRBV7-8 TGTGCCAGCAGCTTAAGAGTCTCCGGGGCCGGCAGGAGTGAAGCTTTCTTT CASSLRVSGAGRSEAFF
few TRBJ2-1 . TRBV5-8 TGTGCCAGCAGCTTCGCCTCGTGGGGGAGAACGGAGCAGTTCTTC CASSFASWGRTEQFF
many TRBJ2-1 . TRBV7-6 TGTGCCAGCAGCTTAGGTGTAGGGAGGTTAGGTGCTGAGCAGTTCTTC CASSLGVGRLGAEQFF
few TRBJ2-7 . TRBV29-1 TGCAGCGTTGATATACGTGGCTACGAGCAGTACTTC CSVDIRGYEQYF
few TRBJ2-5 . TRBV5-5 TGTGCCAGCAGCTTGGTCGGGGAAGGTCGAGAGACCCAGTACTTC CASSLVGEGRETQYF
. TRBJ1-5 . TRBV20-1 TGCAGCTCTAGGGGCAGGGTAGGAAATCAGCCCCAGCATTTT CSSRGRVGNQPQHF
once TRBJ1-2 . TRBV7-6 TGTGCCAGCAGCTTAACCGAGGGCAGGGACTATGGCTACACCTTC CASSLTEGRDYGYTF
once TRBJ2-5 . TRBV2 TGTGCCAGCAGCCCAGCTGCTCAAGAGACCCAGTACTTC CASSPAAQETQYF
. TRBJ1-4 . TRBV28 TGTGCCAGCAGTTTCCCCGACATGCGGGAAAAACTGTTTTTT CASSFPDMREKLFF
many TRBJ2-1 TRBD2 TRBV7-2 TGTGCCAGCAGCTTAGTAGGACTAGCGGGGACCCTTTACAATGAGCAGTTCTTC CASSLVGLAGTLYNEQFF
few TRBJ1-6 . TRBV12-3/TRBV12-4 TGTGCCAGCAGTTTTAGGCAGTCCCTCAATTCACCCCTCCACTTT CASSFRQSLNSPLHF
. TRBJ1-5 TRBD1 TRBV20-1 TGCAGTGCTAGATCTCCTGAGACAGGGGTCCGAGATCAGCCCCAGCATTTT CSARSPETGVRDQPQHF
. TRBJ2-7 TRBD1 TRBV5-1 TGCGCCAGCAGCTTTCTTCCACAGGGGGCCCACTACGAGCAGTACTTC CASSFLPQGAHYEQYF
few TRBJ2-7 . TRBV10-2 TGCGCCAGCAGCGGACGGTGGCACGAGCAGTACTTC CASSGRWHEQYF
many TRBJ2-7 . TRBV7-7 TGTGCTAGCTCAACACAAACAGGATCCGAGCAGTACTTC CASSTQTGSEQYF
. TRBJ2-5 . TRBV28 TGTGCCAGCAGCAGAGGGGGGAAGAAAGAGACCCAGTACTTC CASSRGGKKETQYF
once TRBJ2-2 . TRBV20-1 TGCAGTGCGACCACAGTTAACACCGGGGAGCTGTTTTTT CSATTVNTGELFF
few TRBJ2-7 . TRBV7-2 TGTGCCAGCAGCTTAGCGCTAGGAAACTACGAGCAGTACTTC CASSLALGNYEQYF
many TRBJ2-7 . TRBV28 TGTGCCAGCAGTTTTATGAGAGCGGCCGGAATCTACGAGCAGTACTTC CASSFMRAAGIYEQYF
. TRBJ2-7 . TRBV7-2 TGTGCCAGCAGCTTGAGTTCAATCTACGAGCAGTACTTC CASSLSSIYEQYF
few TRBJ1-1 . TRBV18 TGTGCCAGCTCACCACCGGGGGTAACGAACACTGAAGCTTTCTTT CASSPPGVTNTEAFF
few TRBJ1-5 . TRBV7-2 TGTGCCAGCAGCCTTCAGGGCCGCCCGGCCCAGCATTTT CASSLQGRPAQHF
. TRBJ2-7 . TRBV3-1 TGTGCCAGCAGCCCCTCCGCCGCCGGGTTCCACGAGCAGTACTTC CASSPSAAGFHEQYF
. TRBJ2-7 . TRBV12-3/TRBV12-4 TGTGCCAGCAGTTTTATGTTCGGAACCCTCTACGAGCAGTACTTC CASSFMFGTLYEQYF
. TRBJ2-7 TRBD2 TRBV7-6 TGTGCTAGCAGCTTAGAGACTAGCGGTGGCGAGCAGTACTTC CASSLETSGGEQYF